Each of the 19 T cell receptor beta chains below was sequenced from the same sample in a study of cytomegalovirus exposure and HLA in healthy donors. The PCR contained 60 Vbeta and 13 Jbeta primers. Here immunoSEQ multiplex PCR was the method, and the copy in TCRdb shows in-frame clones only, minus some. Of 90,000 to 120,000 clones in the sample, around 77% were seen once. Sequenced sample: PBMCs. All receptors derive from a male donor in good health and CMV-seronegative.

V usage is TRBV6-1 and J usage is TRBJ1-6, with no clear D. Germline V lookup: CDR1 MNHNS, CDR2 SASEGT. The CDR3 spans 12 residues. Trimming stripped 2 bases from V and 12 bases from J, with 8 bases between. The CDR3 loop reads CASSENLGPLHF. DNA for the CDR3: TGTGCCAGCAGTGAAAACCTCGGACCCCTCCACTTT.

This sequence joins TRBV15 and TRBJ2-2, with TRBD2 identical over 9 bases. CDR3 length equals 14 residues. The germline V gene encodes CDR1 LNHNV and CDR2 YYDKDF (reference sequence). V dropped 8 bases and J dropped 7; count of bases not matched to a gene: 8. The CDR3 nucleotides are TGTGCCACCGCGAGGACTAGCGAAATCGGGGAGCTGTTTTTT. As protein: CATARTSEIGELFF.

This clone turned up a few times. CDR3 sequence (DNA): TGCGCCAGCAGTTCCGTAAGGGGGGGGGCGAGCGACGAGCAGTACTTC. This encodes CASSSVRGGASDEQYF. J is TRBJ2-7 and V is TRBV10-2; TRBD2 is a possible D gene (7 bases). Per the germline V gene, CDR1 is WSHSY and CDR2 is SAAADI. Trimming removed 5 bases from V and 5 bases from J, with 22 bases in between. The CDR3 runs 16 residues.

In nucleotides, the CDR3 is TGTGCCAGCACTACCCCCCGCTTACTAGCGGGAGGAACAGATACGCAGTATTTT. Protein sequence: CASTTPRLLAGGTDTQYF. This chain joins TRBV27 and TRBJ2-3, with 12 bases lining up with TRBD2. The CDR3 totals 18 residues. The trim removed 7 bases at V and 3 bases at J, leaving 14 bases unmatched. Germline lookup yields CDR1 MNHEY and CDR2 SMNVEV (reference sequence).

J is TRBJ2-1 and V is TRBV27; no clear D. CDR1 MNHEY and CDR2 SMNVEV come from the germline V gene (reference sequence). CDR3 length: 12 residues. V was clipped by 5 bases and J by 10 bases, with 12 bases between them. The CDR3 DNA sequence: TGTGCCAGCAGTATACCCTTCCGGGAGCAGTTCTTC. This encodes CASSIPFREQFF.

The chain uses TRBV7-9 and TRBJ2-1; 10 bases map to TRBD2. Losses at the gene ends were 1 base for V and 3 bases for J; bases not matched to a gene: 3. CDR1 and CDR2 from the germline V gene are SEHNR and FQNEAQ (reference sequence). CDR3 length: 16 residues. In DNA form, the CDR3 reads TGTGCCAGCAGCTTAGGGACTAGCGGAGTCTACAATGAGCAGTTCTTC. Translated, it gives CASSLGTSGVYNEQFF.

The chain employs TRBV30 and TRBJ2-2, with D unclear. This CDR3 contains 13 residues. The ends were cut back, 2 bases at V and 5 bases at J, with 9 bases in the middle. Germline values: CDR1 GTSNPN, CDR2 SVGIG (reference sequence). The CDR3 here is CAWSPGTTGELFF. CDR3 nucleotides: TGTGCCTGGAGTCCAGGAACGACCGGGGAGCTGTTTTTT.

The genes are TRBV5-4 and TRBJ2-3; 8 positions match TRBD2. J lost 6 bases, V lost 2 bases, and 8 bases had no gene match. Germline loops: CDR1 SGHNT, CDR2 YYREEE (reference sequence). This CDR3 has 15 amino acids. The CDR3 protein is CASSFGQAGEDTQYF. The CDR3 DNA follows: TGTGCCAGCAGCTTCGGGCAAGCGGGAGAGGATACGCAGTATTTT.

The chain recombines TRBV2 with TRBJ1-1; the D is unclear. V lost 6 bases to trimming and J lost 1 base, with 9 bases between them. Germline loops: CDR1 SNHLY, CDR2 FYNNEI. CDR3 size: 13 residues. In DNA, the CDR3 is TGTGCCAGCAGAGGACTGGGGAACACTGAAGCTTTCTTT. Translated: CASRGLGNTEAFF.

This chain joins TRBV27 and TRBJ2-6; perhaps TRBD1 as D (6 bases). The CDR3 sequence is 14 residues long. Germline CDR1 is MNHEY and CDR2 is SMNVEV (reference sequence). V gave up 6 bases and J gave up 4 bases, with 10 bases separating them. The CDR3 is CASRGAGGANVLTF. CDR3 in DNA: TGTGCCAGCAGGGGGGCTGGAGGGGCCAACGTCCTGACTTTC.

The CDR3 DNA is TGTGCCAGCAGCCAAACAGCAAACACTGAAGCTTTCTTT. This encodes CASSQTANTEAFF. This sequence joins TRBV6-5 and TRBJ1-1; D gene unclear. This CDR3 is 13 amino acids long. Germline assignment: CDR1 MNHEY and CDR2 SVGAGI. Deletions cut 6 bases from V and 2 bases from J, with 10 bases between.

This chain uses TRBV19 with TRBJ2-7; D is perhaps TRBD1 (5 bases). The V gene's germline CDR1 is LNHDA and CDR2 SQIVND (reference sequence). Trimming removed 3 bases from V and 0 bases from J, with 15 bases in between. The length of the CDR3 is 16 residues. The CDR3 protein is CASSIGWQGTSYEQYF. The CDR3 DNA reads TGTGCCAGTAGTATCGGTTGGCAGGGAACCTCCTACGAGCAGTACTTC.

Only a few counts were recorded for this clone. The V gene is TRBV14, the J gene TRBJ1-1; D may be TRBD1 (5 bases). CDR1 SGHDN and CDR2 FVKESK come from the germline V gene. V lost 2 bases, J lost 11 bases, and 15 bases lay in between. This CDR3 is 13 amino acids long. The CDR3: CASSQLDTTSAFF. In DNA form, the CDR3 reads TGTGCCAGCAGCCAACTGGACACTACCAGCGCTTTCTTT.

V is TRBV10-1 and J is TRBJ2-5; tentatively, D is TRBD1 (5 bases). This CDR3 has 14 amino acids. The V gene's germline CDR1 is WNHNN and CDR2 SYGVQD (reference sequence). The ends were cut back, 4 bases at V and 0 bases at J, with 9 bases in the middle. The CDR3 protein is CASSVGANQETQYF. The CDR3 DNA reads as TGCGCCAGCAGTGTTGGGGCGAACCAAGAGACCCAGTACTTC.

The V call is TRBV4-2, the J call TRBJ2-7; TRBD2 matches 8 bases. V dropped 1 base and J dropped 2; count of bases not matched to a gene: 4. Germline V gives CDR1 LGHNA, CDR2 YNFKEQ. The CDR3 spans 15 residues. CDR3 residues: CASSQGREGTYEQYF. Here the CDR3 DNA reads TGTGCCAGCAGCCAAGGTCGGGAGGGTACCTACGAGCAGTACTTC.

This clone has more than one count but fewer than ten. CDR3 in amino acids: CASSPEGRSSYNEQFF. Here the CDR3 DNA reads TGTGCCAGCTCACCGGAGGGACGGAGCTCCTACAATGAGCAGTTCTTC. This chain links TRBV18 with TRBJ2-1, with D possibly being TRBD2 (6 bases). Looked up from germline, CDR1 is KGHSH and CDR2 is LQKENI. V lost 3 bases and J 0 bases, leaving 12 bases between the germline ends. CDR3 length equals 16 residues.

This rearrangement joins TRBV28 to TRBJ1-4; TRBD1 aligns across 8 bases. The CDR3 consists of 12 residues. The trim removed 10 bases at V and 8 bases at J, leaving 6 bases unmatched. In germline, CDR1 is MDHEN, CDR2 SYDVKM. CDR3 region: CATRQGREKLFF. Written as DNA, the CDR3 is TGTGCCACCCGACAGGGGCGCGAAAAACTGTTTTTT.

The chain couples TRBV4-1 to TRBJ2-5, with TRBD2 matching over 10 bases. The CDR3 totals 15 residues. The J segment lost 4 bases and the V segment lost 4 bases, leaving 6 bases of the junction unmatched. Germline V gene sequence: CDR1 MGHRA, CDR2 YSYEKL. CDR3 nucleotide sequence: TGCGCCAGCAGCCCTCGAGCGGGAGGGGGAGAGACCCAGTACTTC. Translated: CASSPRAGGGETQYF.

The chain links TRBV5-1 to TRBJ1-1; D is possibly TRBD1 (6 bases). The germline CDR1 and CDR2 sequences are SGHRS and YFSETQ. The V end was cut by 1 base, the J end by 4 bases, with 11 bases between. There are 14 residues in the CDR3. This CDR3 reads CASSLSATGTEAFF. The DNA of the CDR3 is TGCGCCAGCAGCTTGTCGGCGACAGGCACTGAAGCTTTCTTT.